These 31 T cell receptor beta chains share one sample of origin, sequenced in a study of radiation and T cells in renal cell carcinoma. Profiling relied on immunoSEQ multiplex PCR, and the TCRdb table lists in-frame clones only, not all of them. The repertoire holds roughly 150,000 clones, with approximately 90% as singletons. Time point in this sample: blood 2 weeks post-SBRT. The sample's treatment: 15 Gy SBRT to primary tumor, nephrectomy 4 weeks later. The source was blood, collected from a patient whose treatment included radiotherapy and nephrectomy. All receptors come from a woman aged 50 to 65 with renal cell carcinoma.

The chain is built from TRBV15 and TRBJ2-3, with D possibly being TRBD1 or TRBD2 (6 bases each). This CDR3 is built from 15 residues. The germline V gene has CDR1 LNHNV and CDR2 YYDKDF (reference sequence). V was shortened by 0 bases and J by 4 bases, with 11 bases between the two germline ends. The CDR3 nucleotides are TGTGCCACCAGCAGAGATCGGGGGCCCGCAGATACGCAGTATTTT. Protein sequence: CATSRDRGPADTQYF.

The chain combines TRBV13 with TRBJ1-2; 10 bases line up with TRBD1. The CDR3 sequence is 15 residues long. V lost 2 bases to trimming and J lost 3 bases; unmatched junction nucleotides: 3. Per germline, CDR1 PRHDT and CDR2 FYEKMQ (reference sequence). The CDR3 sequence is CASSLRGTGDYGYTF. As DNA, the CDR3 is TGTGCCAGCAGCTTACGCGGGACAGGGGACTATGGCTACACCTTC.

The chain carries TRBV19 and TRBJ1-1; 8 bases are shared with TRBD1. Per the germline V gene, CDR1 is LNHDA and CDR2 is SQIVND (reference sequence). The CDR3 spans 14 residues. V was pared by 6 bases and J by 5 bases, with 8 bases of the junction left unmatched. The CDR3 DNA follows: TGTGCCAGTAGCAGAAACAGGGGGGTGACTGAAGCTTTCTTT. Translating it yields CASSRNRGVTEAFF.

Comments on this clone: The junction departs from germline at one end; a sequencing error may be responsible. J is TRBJ1-6 and V is TRBV28; the D gene is possibly TRBD1 (6 bases). The germline gives CDR1 MDHEN, CDR2 SYDVKM. The CDR3 has 13 residues. CDR3 nucleotide sequence: TGTGCCTCATACAGGGATCTTAATTCGCCCCTCCACTTT. It encodes CASYRDLNSPLHF.

The chain uses TRBV9 and TRBJ1-2; D is ambiguous. Germline V gene data show CDR1 as SGDLS and CDR2 as YYNGEE. This CDR3 has 13 amino acids. V shed 4 bases and J shed 8 bases, with 15 bases lying between them. CDR3 protein: CASSPTLRNGYTF. In DNA, the CDR3 is TGTGCCAGCAGCCCCACACTCCGGAACGGCTACACCTTC.

The V call is TRBV7-9, the J call TRBJ2-1, with D possibly TRBD2 on 7 matching bases. Trimming cost V 5 bases and J 7 bases, with 12 bases left between them. Germline values: CDR1 SEHNR, CDR2 FQNEAQ (reference sequence). The length of the CDR3 is 13 residues. The CDR3 nucleotides read TGTGCCAGCAGCAAACGGGGGGCGAATGAGCAGTTCTTC. Its protein is CASSKRGANEQFF.

The CDR3 spells CASSSEGPPGPDTQYF. DNA for the CDR3: TGCGCCAGCAGCTCGGAGGGACCCCCGGGGCCAGATACGCAGTATTTT. The chain combines TRBV5-1 with TRBJ2-3; D is perhaps TRBD2 (6 bases). The CDR3 covers 16 residues. Between the trimmed V and J ends, which lost 3 bases and 4 bases, there was a span of 18 bases. Germline CDR1 and CDR2: SGHRS and YFSETQ.

The V gene is TRBV7-6, the J gene TRBJ2-2, with a weak D call TRBD1 (6 bases). Trimming stripped 4 bases from V and 8 bases from J, with 11 bases between. In germline, CDR1 is SGHVS, CDR2 FNYEAQ. The CDR3 runs to 13 residues. CDR3 sequence: CASSSQGFGELFF. CDR3 coding DNA: TGTGCCAGCAGCTCTCAGGGGTTTGGGGAGCTGTTTTTT.

The rearrangement uses TRBV7-3 and TRBJ1-1; the match to TRBD1 covers 7 bases. This CDR3 is 12 amino acids long. With 5 bases clipped from V and 11 bases from J, the junction kept 8 bases outside the gene matches. Germline CDR1 is SGHTA and CDR2 is FQGTGA. As DNA, the CDR3 is TGTGCCAGCAGCCAAGGGGGCGTCGAGGCTTTCTTT. It yields the protein CASSQGGVEAFF.

In its sample, this clone was seen a few times. V is TRBV25-1 and J is TRBJ1-1; a possible D gene is TRBD1 (6 bases). Trimming left V 6 bases short and J 5 bases short, with 10 bases between. The CDR3 consists of 12 residues. CDR1 and CDR2 (germline): MGHDK, SYGVNS. CDR3: CASRPQGTEAFF. DNA for the CDR3: TGTGCCAGCAGACCGCAGGGGACTGAAGCTTTCTTT.

There are many counts of this clone. The V call is TRBV10-1, the J call TRBJ2-3; 8 nucleotides match TRBD2. Germline CDR1 WNHNN, CDR2 SYGVQD (reference sequence). There are 15 residues in the CDR3. After removal of 11 bases from V and 3 bases from J, the junction contained 13 bases not matched to a gene. The CDR3 here is CAGETLAGWTDTQYF. The CDR3 DNA reads TGCGCCGGCGAGACCTTAGCGGGATGGACAGATACGCAGTATTTT.

The V gene is TRBV7-9, the J gene TRBJ1-1; maybe TRBD1 (6 bases). There are 14 residues in the CDR3. Germline lookup yields CDR1 SEHNR and CDR2 FQNEAQ (reference sequence). V was cut by 4 bases and J by 7 bases, with 16 bases left in between. The CDR3, as DNA: TGTGCCAGCAGCTCCCCGGACAGAAAAAATGAAGCTTTCTTT. Encoded protein: CASSSPDRKNEAFF.

This chain connects TRBV7-2 to TRBJ1-1, with D possibly matching TRBD1 (5 bases). The germline V gene has CDR1 SGHTA and CDR2 FQGNSA. This CDR3 region has 16 residues. Deletions cut 6 bases from V and 1 base from J, with 18 bases between. The CDR3 protein is CASRTGWARANTEAFF. CDR3 nucleotide sequence: TGTGCCAGCAGAACGGGTTGGGCCAGGGCGAACACTGAAGCTTTCTTT.

The V and J genes are TRBV29-1 and TRBJ1-1, with D possibly TRBD1 on 5 matching bases. The CDR3 sequence is 11 residues long. The germline CDR1 and CDR2 sequences are SQVTM and ANQGSEA. With 7 bases removed from V and 9 bases from J, the gap between germline ends came to 15 bases. The CDR3: CSAELDTKAFF. The CDR3 region has the DNA TGCAGCGCCGAGTTGGACACCAAAGCTTTCTTT.

This rearrangement joins TRBV12-5 to TRBJ1-4; no definite D call. Germline V gives CDR1 LGHNT, CDR2 FRNRAP. This CDR3 region has 15 residues. V lost 7 bases to trimming and J lost 2 bases, with 14 bases between them. The CDR3 DNA reads TGTGCTAGTGCCTTGAACTGGCCCACTAATGAAAAACTGTTTTTT. It yields the protein CASALNWPTNEKLFF.

The rearrangement joins TRBV7-2 to TRBJ1-1; 9 nucleotides line up with TRBD1. Germline CDR1 is SGHTA and CDR2 is FQGNSA. V lost 5 bases and J lost 3; bases outside the gene matches: 4. The CDR3 totals 14 residues. CDR3 in DNA: TGTGCCAGCAGCCTACAGGGGGCGTACACTGAAGCTTTCTTT. The encoded protein is CASSLQGAYTEAFF.

The chain couples TRBV7-3 to TRBJ2-1; 10 nucleotides agree with TRBD1. Trimming at V came to 1 base and at J to 8 bases, leaving 8 bases not matched to a gene. Germline V gene data show CDR1 as SGHTA and CDR2 as FQGTGA. The CDR3 length is 16 residues. Written as DNA, the CDR3 is TGTGCCAGCAGCTTAAGGACAGGGGGTCGAATCGATGAGCAGTTCTTC. As protein: CASSLRTGGRIDEQFF. Full variable domain (remainder filled in from reference TRBV7-3 and TRBJ2-1): GAGVSQTPSNKVTEKGKYVELRCDPISGHTALYWYRQSLGQGPEFLIYFQGTGAADDSGLPNDRFFAVRPEGSVSTLKIQRTERGDSAVYLCASSLRTGGRIDEQFFGPGTRLTVL.

This clone has only one observation. V usage is TRBV7-2 and J usage is TRBJ1-1, with D tentatively TRBD1 (5 bases). The CDR3 sequence is 15 residues long. Germline CDR1 and CDR2: SGHTA and FQGNSA. V shed 2 bases and J shed 1 base, with 11 bases lying between them. The DNA of the CDR3 is TGTGCCAGCAGCTTACAGGGCACGGAGAACACTGAAGCTTTCTTT. This codes for CASSLQGTENTEAFF.

The chain has TRBV18 and TRBJ1-1; 9 bases are shared with TRBD1. V shed 0 bases and J 1 base; nucleotides not matched to a gene: 0. This CDR3 is built from 15 residues. Per the germline V gene, CDR1 is KGHSH and CDR2 is LQKENI. CDR3 bases: TGTGCCAGCTCACCACCGACAGGGGGGAACACTGAAGCTTTCTTT. It is translated as CASSPPTGGNTEAFF. Variable domain in full (rest from reference TRBV18 and TRBJ1-1): NAGVMQNPRHLVRRRGQEARLRCSPMKGHSHVYWYRQLPEEGLKFMVYLQKENIIDESGMPKERFSAEFPKEGPSILRIQQVVRGDSAAYFCASSPPTGGNTEAFFGQGTRLTVV.

V usage is TRBV10-3 and J usage is TRBJ2-7; D remains unclear. CDR3 length: 13 residues. Germline V CDR1 and CDR2: ENHRY, SYGVKD. Deletions cut 3 bases from V and 2 bases from J, with 8 bases between. The CDR3 nucleotides are TGTGCCATCAGTGACGGTGTCCCCTACGAGCAGTACTTC. It yields the protein CAISDGVPYEQYF.

The chain joins TRBV19 to TRBJ1-4, with a possible D match to TRBD1 (6 bases). V was cut by 5 bases and J by 2 bases, with 12 bases left in between. This CDR3 spans 15 amino acids. Germline V gene sequence: CDR1 LNHDA, CDR2 SQIVND (reference sequence). As DNA, the CDR3 is TGTGCCAGTAGTGTGGGGGGCGGGACTAATGAAAAACTGTTTTTT. This sequence encodes CASSVGGGTNEKLFF.

The chain joins TRBV2 to TRBJ1-6; 7 nucleotides align to TRBD1. Germline CDR1 and CDR2: SNHLY and FYNNEI. The CDR3 loop spans 16 amino acids. The V gene end was trimmed by 7 bases and the J gene end by 0 bases; junction bases not matched to a gene: 6. The CDR3 spells CASIPDRSSYNSPLHF. The CDR3 region has the DNA TGTGCCAGCATTCCGGACAGGAGCTCCTATAATTCACCCCTCCACTTT.

The chain is built from TRBV6-5 and TRBJ1-2, with a tentative D call TRBD1 (5 bases). CDR1 is MNHEY and CDR2 is SVGAGI in the germline V gene. CDR3 length: 15 residues. Trimming removed 7 bases at V and 7 bases at J, with 22 bases between. DNA of the CDR3: TGTGCCAGCAAAGGCCAGAAAGGACAAACGTCTGGCTACACCTTC. Protein product: CASKGQKGQTSGYTF.

This sequence joins TRBV14 and TRBJ2-5; D remains unclear. Trimming cost V 5 bases and J 5 bases, with 6 bases left between them. The CDR3 loop spans 11 amino acids. Germline V gene sequence: CDR1 SGHDN, CDR2 FVKESK. The CDR3 DNA reads as TGTGCCAGCAGCACTACGGAGACCCAGTACTTC. This encodes CASSTTETQYF.

The gene calls are TRBV9 and TRBJ1-2; TRBD1 agrees at 7 bases. The CDR3 is 14 residues long. Germline CDR1 reads SGDLS; CDR2 reads YYNGEE. V shed 3 bases, J shed 4 bases, and the junction held 6 bases outside the gene matches. The CDR3 DNA reads TGTGCCAGCAGCGAATTGGGACAGAGCTATGGCTACACCTTC. Its translation is CASSELGQSYGYTF.

The chain links TRBV7-9 to TRBJ1-2; D possibly corresponds to TRBD1 (5 bases). The length of the CDR3 is 15 residues. Trimming took off 4 bases at V and 2 bases at J, with 14 bases between the two ends. CDR1 and CDR2 (germline): SEHNR, FQNEAQ (reference sequence). The chain's CDR3 is CASSSTARANYGYTF. The DNA for the CDR3 is TGTGCCAGCAGCTCCACGGCCAGGGCCAACTATGGCTACACCTTC.

This clone showed up just once. The V and J genes are TRBV7-9 and TRBJ1-1; unclear D gene. The length of the CDR3 is 13 residues. CDR1 SEHNR and CDR2 FQNEAQ come from the germline V gene (reference sequence). Trimming took 3 bases from V and 2 from J, leaving 7 bases between them. CDR3 loop: CASSLNSNTEAFF. CDR3 DNA: TGTGCCAGCAGCTTGAACAGCAACACTGAAGCTTTCTTT. The full variable domain, in which reference TRBV7-9 and TRBJ1-1 provide the parts outside the CDR3, is DTGVSQNPRHKITKRGQNVTFRCDPISEHNRLYWYRQTLGQGPEFLTYFQNEAQLEKSRLLSDRFSAERPKGSFSTLEIQRTEQGDSAMYLCASSLNSNTEAFFGQGTRLTVV.

The chain carries TRBV10-3 and TRBJ1-2; D not resolved. Germline CDR1 is ENHRY and CDR2 is SYGVKD. The CDR3 sequence is 13 residues long. Trimming removed 10 bases from V and 4 bases from J, with 16 bases in between. The CDR3 region is CATTDGLGYGYTF. CDR3 sequence (DNA): TGTGCCACCACGGACGGGCTAGGCTATGGCTACACCTTC.

The genes are TRBV2 and TRBJ1-5; D perhaps matches TRBD1 (5 bases). This CDR3 has 15 amino acids. The germline CDR1 and CDR2 sequences are SNHLY and FYNNEI. With 0 bases removed from V and 4 bases from J, the gap between germline ends came to 10 bases. The CDR3 coding sequence is TGTGCCAGCAGTGAAGCGCAGGGAAGAAATCAGCCCCAGCATTTT. This sequence encodes CASSEAQGRNQPQHF.

V is TRBV5-4 and J is TRBJ2-5; D is perhaps TRBD2 (7 bases). Germline V lookup: CDR1 SGHNT, CDR2 YYREEE (reference sequence). This CDR3 comprises 15 residues. V lost 1 base, J lost 4 bases, and 14 bases lay in between. The CDR3 region has the DNA TGTGCCAGCAGCTTGTCGGGGGGCGGAGGAGAGACCCAGTACTTC. This translates into CASSLSGGGGETQYF.

The gene calls are TRBV7-3 and TRBJ1-2, with 7 bases that match TRBD1. This CDR3 is 14 amino acids long. The germline gives CDR1 SGHTA, CDR2 FQGTGA. J lost 6 bases, V lost 2 bases, and 6 bases had no gene match. CDR3: CASSLGAGGDGYTF. The CDR3 nucleotides are TGTGCCAGCAGCTTAGGGGCAGGGGGTGATGGCTACACCTTC. The whole variable domain, remainder taken from reference TRBV7-3 and TRBJ1-2, is GAGVSQTPSNKVTEKGKYVELRCDPISGHTALYWYRQSLGQGPEFLIYFQGTGAADDSGLPNDRFFAVRPEGSVSTLKIQRTERGDSAVYLCASSLGAGGDGYTFGSGTRLTVV.